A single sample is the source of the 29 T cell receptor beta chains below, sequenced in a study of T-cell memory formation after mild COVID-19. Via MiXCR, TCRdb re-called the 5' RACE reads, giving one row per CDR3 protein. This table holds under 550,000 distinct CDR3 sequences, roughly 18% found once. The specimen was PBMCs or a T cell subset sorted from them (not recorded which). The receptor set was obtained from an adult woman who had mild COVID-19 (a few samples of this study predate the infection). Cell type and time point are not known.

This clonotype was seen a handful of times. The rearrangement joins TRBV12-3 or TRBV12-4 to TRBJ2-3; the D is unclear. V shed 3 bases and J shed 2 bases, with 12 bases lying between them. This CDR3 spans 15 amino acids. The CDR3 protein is CASSLGWSSTDTQYF. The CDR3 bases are TGTGCCAGCAGTTTGGGTTGGTCATCCACAGATACGCAGTATTTT.

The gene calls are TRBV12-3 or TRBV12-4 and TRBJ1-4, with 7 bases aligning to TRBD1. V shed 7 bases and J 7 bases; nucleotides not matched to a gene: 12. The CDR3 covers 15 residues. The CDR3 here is CASTPGQVRSEKLFF. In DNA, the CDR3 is TGTGCCAGCACCCCCGGACAGGTCAGAAGTGAAAAACTGTTTTTT.

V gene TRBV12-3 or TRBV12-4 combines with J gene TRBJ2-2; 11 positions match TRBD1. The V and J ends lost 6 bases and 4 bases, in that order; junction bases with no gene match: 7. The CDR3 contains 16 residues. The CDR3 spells CASRDLGTGGTGELFF. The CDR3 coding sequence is TGTGCCAGCAGGGACCTCGGGACAGGGGGCACCGGGGAGCTGTTTTTT.

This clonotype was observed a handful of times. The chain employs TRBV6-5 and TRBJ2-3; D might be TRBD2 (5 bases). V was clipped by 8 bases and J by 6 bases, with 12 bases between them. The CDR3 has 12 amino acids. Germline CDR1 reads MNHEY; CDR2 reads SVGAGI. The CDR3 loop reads CASRGTSDTQYF. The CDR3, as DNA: TGTGCCAGCCGGGGTACGTCGGATACGCAGTATTTT.

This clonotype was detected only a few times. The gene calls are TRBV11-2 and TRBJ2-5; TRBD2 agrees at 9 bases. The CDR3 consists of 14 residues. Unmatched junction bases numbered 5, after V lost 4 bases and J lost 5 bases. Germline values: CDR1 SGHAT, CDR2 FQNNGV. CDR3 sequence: CASSSLAGVETQYF. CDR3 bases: TGTGCCAGCAGCTCCTTAGCGGGAGTGGAGACCCAGTACTTC.

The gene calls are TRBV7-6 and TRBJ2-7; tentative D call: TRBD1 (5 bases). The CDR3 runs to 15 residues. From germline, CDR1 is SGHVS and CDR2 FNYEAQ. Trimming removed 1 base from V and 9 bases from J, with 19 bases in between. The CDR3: CASSLEAYSPRGQYF. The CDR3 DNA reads TGTGCCAGCAGCTTAGAGGCCTATTCTCCAAGGGGGCAGTACTTC.

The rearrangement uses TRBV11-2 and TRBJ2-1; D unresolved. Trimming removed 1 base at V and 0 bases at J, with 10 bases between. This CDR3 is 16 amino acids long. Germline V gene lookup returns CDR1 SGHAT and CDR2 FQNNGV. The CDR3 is CASSLGGGLSYNEQFF. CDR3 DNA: TGTGCCAGCAGCTTAGGAGGCGGTCTCTCCTACAATGAGCAGTTCTTC.

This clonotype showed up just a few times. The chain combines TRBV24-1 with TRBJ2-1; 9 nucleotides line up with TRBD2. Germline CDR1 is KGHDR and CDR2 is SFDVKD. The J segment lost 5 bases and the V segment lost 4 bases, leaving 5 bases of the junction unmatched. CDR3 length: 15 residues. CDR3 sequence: CATSDGLAQDNEQFF. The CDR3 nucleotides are TGTGCCACCAGTGACGGACTAGCGCAAGACAATGAGCAGTTCTTC.

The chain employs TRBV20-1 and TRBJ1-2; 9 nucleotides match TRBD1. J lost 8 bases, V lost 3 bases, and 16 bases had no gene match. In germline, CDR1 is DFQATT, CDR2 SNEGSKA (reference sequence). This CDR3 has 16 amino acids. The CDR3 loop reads CSARKTQGAGIRGYTF. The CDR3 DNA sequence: TGCAGTGCTAGGAAGACACAGGGGGCGGGAATTCGGGGCTACACCTTC.

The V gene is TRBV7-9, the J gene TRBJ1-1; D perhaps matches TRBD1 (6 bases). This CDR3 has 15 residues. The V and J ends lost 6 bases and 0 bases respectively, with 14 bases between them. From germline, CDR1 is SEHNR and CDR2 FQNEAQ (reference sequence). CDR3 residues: CASRVQGWMNTEAFF. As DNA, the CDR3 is TGTGCCAGCAGGGTACAGGGTTGGATGAACACTGAAGCTTTCTTT.

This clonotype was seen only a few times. The chain's CDR3 is CASASSGGFSGNTIYF. For the CDR3, the DNA is TGTGCCAGCGCGTCGTCTGGGGGCTTCTCTGGAAACACCATATATTTT. The rearrangement links TRBV7-9 to TRBJ1-3; perhaps TRBD1 as D (6 bases). Germline V CDR1 and CDR2: SEHNR, FQNEAQ (reference sequence). V was pared by 8 bases and J by 0 bases, with 17 bases between. The CDR3 has 16 amino acids.

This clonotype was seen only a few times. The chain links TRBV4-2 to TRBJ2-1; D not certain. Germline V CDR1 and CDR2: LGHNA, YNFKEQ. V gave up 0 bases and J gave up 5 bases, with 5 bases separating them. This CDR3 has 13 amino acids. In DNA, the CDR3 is TGTGCCAGCAGCCAAGAAAGGGACAATGAGCAGTTCTTC. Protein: CASSQERDNEQFF.

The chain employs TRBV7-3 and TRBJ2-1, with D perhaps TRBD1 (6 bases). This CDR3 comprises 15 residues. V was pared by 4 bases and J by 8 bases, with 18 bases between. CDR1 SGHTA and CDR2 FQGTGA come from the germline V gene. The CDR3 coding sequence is TGTGCCAGCAGCTCCGGGGCAGGGGCAGTCTATGAGCAGTTCTTC. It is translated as CASSSGAGAVYEQFF.

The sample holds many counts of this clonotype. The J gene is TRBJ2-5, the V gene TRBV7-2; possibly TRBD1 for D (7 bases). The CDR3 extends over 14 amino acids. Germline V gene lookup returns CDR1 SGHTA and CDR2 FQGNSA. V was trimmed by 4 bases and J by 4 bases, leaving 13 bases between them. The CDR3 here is CASSWRRGPETQYF. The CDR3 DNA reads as TGTGCCAGCAGCTGGAGGAGGGGGCCAGAGACCCAGTACTTC.

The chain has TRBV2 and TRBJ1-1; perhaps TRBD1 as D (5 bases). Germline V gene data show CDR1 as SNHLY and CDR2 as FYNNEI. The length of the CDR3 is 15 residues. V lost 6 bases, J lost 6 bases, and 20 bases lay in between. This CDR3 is CASRGARSRWAEAFF. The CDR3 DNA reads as TGTGCCAGCAGAGGGGCCAGGAGTAGGTGGGCTGAAGCTTTCTTT.

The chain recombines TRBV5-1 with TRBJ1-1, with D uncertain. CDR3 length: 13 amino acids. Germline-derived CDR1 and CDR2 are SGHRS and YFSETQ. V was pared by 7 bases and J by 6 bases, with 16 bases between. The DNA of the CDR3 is TGCGCCAGCTCCCCTGGGGAGAGGGCTGAAGCTTTCTTT. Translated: CASSPGERAEAFF.

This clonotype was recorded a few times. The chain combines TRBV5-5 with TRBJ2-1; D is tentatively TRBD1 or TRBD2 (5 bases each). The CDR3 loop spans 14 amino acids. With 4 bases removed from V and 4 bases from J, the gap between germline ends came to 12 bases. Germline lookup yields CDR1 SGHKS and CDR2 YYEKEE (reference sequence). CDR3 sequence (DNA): TGTGCCAGCAGCGTAGCGAGACAGTACAATGAGCAGTTCTTC. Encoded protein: CASSVARQYNEQFF.

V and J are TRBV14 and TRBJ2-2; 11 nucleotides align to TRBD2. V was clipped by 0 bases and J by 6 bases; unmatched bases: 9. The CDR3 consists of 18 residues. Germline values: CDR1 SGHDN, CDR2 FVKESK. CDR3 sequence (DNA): TGTGCCAGCAGCCAAGATCCCACAACTAGCGGGGGTTCCGGGGAGCTGTTTTTT. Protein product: CASSQDPTTSGGSGELFF.

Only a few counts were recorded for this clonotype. The CDR3 nucleotides read TGTGCCAGCAGCCGGAGCGGGGGGGCCGGGGAGCTGTTTTTT. Translated, it gives CASSRSGGAGELFF. The chain joins TRBV3-1 to TRBJ2-2; 10 nucleotides line up with TRBD2. CDR1 and CDR2 from the germline V gene are LGHDT and YNNKEL (reference sequence). V shed 4 bases, J shed 6 bases, and the junction held 2 bases outside the gene matches. The CDR3 is made up of 14 amino acids.

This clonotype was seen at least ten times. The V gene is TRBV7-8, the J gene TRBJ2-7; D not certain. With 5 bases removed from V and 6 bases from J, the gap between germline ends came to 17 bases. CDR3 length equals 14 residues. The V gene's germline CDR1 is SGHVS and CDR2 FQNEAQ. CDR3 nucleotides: TGTGCCAGCAGCGCCGTGAGACCGGTCCGCGAGCAGTACTTC. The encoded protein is CASSAVRPVREQYF.

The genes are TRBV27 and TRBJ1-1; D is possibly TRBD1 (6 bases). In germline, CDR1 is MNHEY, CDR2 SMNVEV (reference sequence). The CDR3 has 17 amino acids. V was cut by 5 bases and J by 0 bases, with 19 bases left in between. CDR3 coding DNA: TGTGCCAGCAGTCCCCGGACAGACTTCCTTATGAACACTGAAGCTTTCTTT. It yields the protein CASSPRTDFLMNTEAFF.

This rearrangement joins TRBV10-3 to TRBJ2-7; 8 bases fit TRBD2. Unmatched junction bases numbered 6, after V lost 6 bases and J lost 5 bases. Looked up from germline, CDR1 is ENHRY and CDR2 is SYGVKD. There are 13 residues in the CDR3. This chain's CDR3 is CAISSSGPDEQYF. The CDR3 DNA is TGTGCCATCAGCTCTAGCGGGCCTGACGAGCAGTACTTC.

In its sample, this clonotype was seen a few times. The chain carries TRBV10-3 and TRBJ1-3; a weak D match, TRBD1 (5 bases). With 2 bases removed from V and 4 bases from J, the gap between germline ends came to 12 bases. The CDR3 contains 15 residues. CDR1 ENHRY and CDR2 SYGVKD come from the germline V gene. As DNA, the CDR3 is TGTGCCATCAGTGAGGTCCCGCCAGGGGGAAACACCATATATTTT. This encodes CAISEVPPGGNTIYF.

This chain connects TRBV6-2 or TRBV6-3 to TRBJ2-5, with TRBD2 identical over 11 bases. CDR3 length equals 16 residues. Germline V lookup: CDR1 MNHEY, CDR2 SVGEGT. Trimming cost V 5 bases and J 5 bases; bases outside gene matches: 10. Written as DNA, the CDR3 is TGTGCCAGCAGTCCCGGGACTAGCGGAGAGGCGGAGACCCAGTACTTC. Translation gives CASSPGTSGEAETQYF.

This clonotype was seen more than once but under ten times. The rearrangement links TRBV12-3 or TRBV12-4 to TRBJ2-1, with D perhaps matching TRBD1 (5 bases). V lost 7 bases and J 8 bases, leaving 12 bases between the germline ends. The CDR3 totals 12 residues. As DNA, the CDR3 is TGTGCCAGCAAGGGGAATTGGGATGAGCAGTTCTTC. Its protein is CASKGNWDEQFF.

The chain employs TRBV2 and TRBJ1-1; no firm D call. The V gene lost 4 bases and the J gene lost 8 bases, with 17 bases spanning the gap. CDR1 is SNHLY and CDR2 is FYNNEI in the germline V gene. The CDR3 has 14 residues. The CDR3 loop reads CASSVDGPRVEAFF. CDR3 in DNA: TGTGCCAGCAGTGTCGATGGACCCCGGGTGGAAGCTTTCTTT.

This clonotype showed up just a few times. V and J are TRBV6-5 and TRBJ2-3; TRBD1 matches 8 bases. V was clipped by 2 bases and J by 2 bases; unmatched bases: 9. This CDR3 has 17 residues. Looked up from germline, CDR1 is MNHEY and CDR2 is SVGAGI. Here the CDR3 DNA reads TGTGCCAGCAGTTACGCCTTCGGACAGGGCTACACAGATACGCAGTATTTT. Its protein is CASSYAFGQGYTDTQYF.

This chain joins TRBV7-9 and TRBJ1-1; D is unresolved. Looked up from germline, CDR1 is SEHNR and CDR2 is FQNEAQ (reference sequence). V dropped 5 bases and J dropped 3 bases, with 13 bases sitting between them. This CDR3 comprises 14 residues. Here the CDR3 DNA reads TGTGCCAGCAGCCCCGGACCGTGGGACACTGAAGCTTTCTTT. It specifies CASSPGPWDTEAFF.

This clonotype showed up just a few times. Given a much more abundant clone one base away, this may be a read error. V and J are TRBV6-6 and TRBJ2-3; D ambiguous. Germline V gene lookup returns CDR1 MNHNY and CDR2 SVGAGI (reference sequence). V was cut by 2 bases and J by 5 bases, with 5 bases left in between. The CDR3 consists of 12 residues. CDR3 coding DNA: TGTGCCAGCAGTTACACGGGAGATACGCAGTATTTT. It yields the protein CASSYTGDTQYF.